This T cell receptor beta chain was captured by sequencing in a study of T cells in localized non-small cell lung cancer. General observations from the study: Uninvolved nearby lung showed the greatest T cell clonality, exceeding that found in tumor.

In the case of this clone: Its matching antigen is unknown.

V was clipped by 10 bases and J by 4 bases, with 4 bases between them. CDR3 length: 10 amino acids. CDR1 MDHEN and CDR2 SYDVKM come from the germline V gene. Method: immunoSEQ multiplex PCR; TCRdb's copy keeps in-frame clones and lacks some. The data contain fewer than 35,000 clones, 85% to 90% of them singletons. The source of this sequence is a female donor older than 55 with stage I lung adenocarcinoma. The gene calls are TRBV28 and TRBJ1-4; D gene unclear. The starting material was peripheral blood, obtained before any cancer treatment. CDR3 amino acids: CATFNEKLFF. The CDR3 DNA follows: TGTGCCACCTTTAATGAAAAACTGTTTTTT.